This T cell receptor beta chain originates from a study of beta chain features in type 1 diabetes. General study results and limits: Shortening that was moderate but significant affected the TCRB CDR3s of Type 1 diabetes patients in all four CD4+ subsets. VDJ junctions in type 1 diabetes patients carried more deletions and fewer insertions.

CDR1 and CDR2 from the germline V gene are GTSNPN and SVGIG (reference sequence). The V end was cut by 4 bases, the J end by 7 bases, with 14 bases between. The CDR3 extends over 13 amino acids. TCRB transcripts that were expressed got sequenced, as all of the isolated RNA had been reverse transcribed. Libraries were prepared by immunoSEQ multiplex PCR; TCRdb keeps only in-frame clonotypes and omits some of them. The table has about 160,000 clones, almost 8% seen once. Points on this clone: The antigen remains unidentified.

Sequencing was performed on central memory CD4+ T cells from blood. The chain uses TRBV30 and TRBJ1-5; tentatively, D is TRBD1 (5 bases). The sequence derives from a man younger than 35 with type 1 diabetes. This CDR3 is CAWNPGGGQPQHF. In DNA form, the CDR3 reads TGTGCCTGGAACCCGGGGGGAGGCCAGCCCCAGCATTTT.